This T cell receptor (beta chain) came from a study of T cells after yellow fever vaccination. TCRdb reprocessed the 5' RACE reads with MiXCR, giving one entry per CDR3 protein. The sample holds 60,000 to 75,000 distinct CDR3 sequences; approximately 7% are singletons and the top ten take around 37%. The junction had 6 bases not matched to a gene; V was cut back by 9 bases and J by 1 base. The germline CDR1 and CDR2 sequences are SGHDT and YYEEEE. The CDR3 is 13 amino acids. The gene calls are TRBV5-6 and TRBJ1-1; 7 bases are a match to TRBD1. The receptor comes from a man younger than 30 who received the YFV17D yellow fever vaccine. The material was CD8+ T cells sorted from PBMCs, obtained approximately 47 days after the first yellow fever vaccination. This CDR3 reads CATSDRENTEAFF. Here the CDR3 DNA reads TGTGCCACCTCAGACAGGGAGAACACTGAAGCTTTCTTT.